This TCR beta chain was observed in a study of cytomegalovirus exposure and HLA in healthy donors. Findings and caveats of the study: A later analysis appeared to link common viral pathogens to several of the most significant clusters. As a later analysis showed, a missense DCLRE1C variant was linked to trimming of TCR beta V- and J-genes. It is likely that the observed cluster of highly shared sequence variants was a sequencing artifact.

The PCR employed 60 Vbeta primers together with 13 Jbeta primers. Measured with immunoSEQ multiplex PCR; TCRdb has only the in-frame clones, and not every one. In all, the sample yields 45,000 to 55,000 clones. In regard to this clone: The antigen remains undetermined.

Trimming stripped 3 bases from V and 4 bases from J, with 9 bases between. The CDR3 totals 13 residues. The germline V gene has CDR1 SGHNT and CDR2 YENEEA. The clonotype originates from a woman aged 45-60 years in good health and CMV-seropositive. Sequenced material: PBMCs. The chain recombines TRBV11-3 with TRBJ1-1, with a possible D match to TRBD1 (5 bases). The CDR3: CASSFQGVTEAFF. CDR3 DNA: TGTGCCAGCAGCTTTCAGGGCGTCACTGAAGCTTTCTTT.